The rows below give T cell receptor beta chains drawn from one sample of a study of blood T cell repertoires in COVID-19. Some clones are missing from TCRdb's copy, which holds only in-frame ones; the method was immunoSEQ multiplex PCR. The sample holds hundreds of thousands of clones; under 90% are singletons and the top ten take more than 1.5%. The sequencing sample was made of PBMCs or T cells enriched from blood (not recorded which). These receptors came from a man aged 40-55 years who had recovered from COVID-19. Each CDR3 is given with its conserved first and last residue. Each record gives: V gene, clone size, J gene, D gene, CDR3 DNA, CDR3 protein. A D gene is named only where the DNA matches it firmly. Clone size, where shown, is once, few, many, or a class for clones that have expanded.

V: TRBV3-1/TRBV3-2
size: .
J: TRBJ2-7
D: .
DNA: TGTGCCAGCAGCCGGCGGGACCCACGGGACAGCCCTTTCTACGAGCAGTACTTC
CDR3: CASSRRDPRDSPFYEQYF

V: TRBV5-1
size: .
J: TRBJ2-7
D: TRBD2
DNA: TGCGCCAGCAGCTTACCCGGGACTAGCGCGGGAATGGGCGAGCAGTACTTC
CDR3: CASSLPGTSAGMGEQYF

V: TRBV7-2
size: .
J: TRBJ1-2
D: .
DNA: TGTGCCAGCAGCTTATCGGGTTTAGTCGGTAATGACTATGGCTACACCTTC
CDR3: CASSLSGLVGNDYGYTF

V: TRBV7-6
size: .
J: TRBJ1-5
D: .
DNA: TGTGCCAGCAGCTTAGGGCACAGGAGCGATCAGCCCCAGCATTTT
CDR3: CASSLGHRSDQPQHF

V: TRBV19
size: .
J: TRBJ1-2
D: TRBD1
DNA: TGTGCCAGTAGTTCCGACAGGGGCTATGGCTACACCTTC
CDR3: CASSSDRGYGYTF

V: TRBV19
size: .
J: TRBJ1-1
D: .
DNA: TGTGCCAGTGCGGGCCGTTTCTCAAACACTGAAGCTTTCTTT
CDR3: CASAGRFSNTEAFF

V: TRBV6-5
size: .
J: TRBJ1-2
D: .
DNA: TGTGCCAGCAGTCCCCGGGGTGCGTTTGACTACACCTTC
CDR3: CASSPRGAFDYTF

V: TRBV28
size: .
J: TRBJ2-1
D: TRBD1
DNA: TGTGCCAGCAGGCCCGCAAGGGGACAGAATATCTACAATGAGCAGTTCTTC
CDR3: CASRPARGQNIYNEQFF

V: TRBV30
size: .
J: TRBJ1-4
D: TRBD1
DNA: TGTGCCTGGAGTGTACTAGGGGGCACTAATGAAAAACTGTTTTTT
CDR3: CAWSVLGGTNEKLFF

V: TRBV18
size: .
J: TRBJ2-5
D: TRBD2
DNA: TGTGCCAGCTCAGAGGCGGGCCTAGCGGATTTTAGCCGGACCCAGTACTTC
CDR3: CASSEAGLADFSRTQYF

V: TRBV7-2
size: .
J: TRBJ1-2
D: .
DNA: TGTGCCAGCAGCTTAGGACAACAAATTTATGGCTACACCTTC
CDR3: CASSLGQQIYGYTF

V: TRBV30
size: few
J: TRBJ1-5
D: TRBD1
DNA: TGTGCCTGGGCTGACAGGGGGAATCAGCCCCAGCATTTT
CDR3: CAWADRGNQPQHF

V: TRBV6-4
size: .
J: TRBJ2-5
D: .
DNA: TGTGCCAGCAGTGAGAGCGGGCAAGAGACCCAGTACTTC
CDR3: CASSESGQETQYF

V: TRBV12-3/TRBV12-4
size: .
J: TRBJ2-7
D: TRBD1
DNA: TGTGCCAGCAGTAACAGGGGGCAAGGCGAGCAGTACTTC
CDR3: CASSNRGQGEQYF

V: TRBV24-1
size: .
J: TRBJ2-3
D: .
DNA: TGTGCCACCAGTGATTTGTCCGGTAGCCCCCGCGGGCAGTATTTT
CDR3: CATSDLSGSPRGQYF

V: TRBV27
size: .
J: TRBJ1-2
D: .
DNA: TGTGCCAGCAGTGCAGGACACGTCTCCTATGGCTACACCTTC
CDR3: CASSAGHVSYGYTF

V: TRBV27
size: .
J: TRBJ2-7
D: .
DNA: TGTGCCAGCACCTGGACCGGGGGAGCGGCTTACGAGCAGTACTTC
CDR3: CASTWTGGAAYEQYF

V: TRBV3-1/TRBV3-2
size: .
J: TRBJ1-1
D: .
DNA: TGTGCCAGCAGCCAAGTAGTGAACACTGAAGCTTTCTTT
CDR3: CASSQVVNTEAFF

V: TRBV28
size: .
J: TRBJ2-3
D: .
DNA: TGTGCCAGCAGTTTAGTAGCGGACACAGATACGCAGTATTTT
CDR3: CASSLVADTDTQYF

V: TRBV2
size: .
J: TRBJ2-1
D: .
DNA: TGTGCCAGCAGTGAAGTCAGGGGTGTTTACAATGAGCAGTTCTTC
CDR3: CASSEVRGVYNEQFF

V: TRBV5-4
size: few
J: TRBJ2-2
D: .
DNA: TGTGCCAGCAGCCCAAATGGCCACCTTAACACCGGGGAGCTGTTTTTT
CDR3: CASSPNGHLNTGELFF

V: TRBV5-1
size: .
J: TRBJ1-4
D: .
DNA: TGCGCCAGCAGCTTGGGATGGGGGGCTAATGAAAAACTGTTTTTT
CDR3: CASSLGWGANEKLFF

V: TRBV6-4
size: .
J: TRBJ2-7
D: TRBD1
DNA: TGTGCCAGCAGCGAACTCCGGGACAGGGTTACCTACGAGCAGTACTTC
CDR3: CASSELRDRVTYEQYF

V: TRBV7-9
size: .
J: TRBJ2-7
D: TRBD2
DNA: TGTGCCAGCAGCTCGCGGGGGTACGAGCAGTACTTC
CDR3: CASSSRGYEQYF

V: TRBV6-5
size: .
J: TRBJ2-7
D: .
DNA: TGTGCCAGCAGTCTACAGGGTGTCTACGAGCAGTACTTC
CDR3: CASSLQGVYEQYF

V: TRBV4-3
size: .
J: TRBJ2-6
D: .
DNA: TGCGCCAGCAGCCAAGATGCAACTCCCGGGGCCAACGTCCTGACTTTC
CDR3: CASSQDATPGANVLTF

V: TRBV5-1
size: .
J: TRBJ1-1
D: TRBD1
DNA: TGCGCCAGCAGCTTGTTTGGGACAGGGGCTGAAGCTTTCTTT
CDR3: CASSLFGTGAEAFF